The entry below gives a single TCR beta chain sequence along with its context. Antigen: not known. This record comes from a study of T cell responses to AZD1222 COVID-19 vaccine. Study-wide findings and caveats: The study sampled repertoires only after the peak T cell response. Females made up more of the donors, who were largely white British, and clonal diversity may have come out too low. Spike-specific TCRs gained breadth and depth after people received two AZD1222 doses.

The germline CDR1 and CDR2 sequences are SGHRS and YFSETQ. The CDR3 has 11 amino acids. V shed 9 bases and J 5 bases; nucleotides not matched to a gene: 2. Some clones are missing from TCRdb's copy, which holds only in-frame ones; the method was immunoSEQ multiplex PCR. Among 50,000 to 65,000 clones listed, roughly 86% were seen once. The chain recombines TRBV5-1 with TRBJ2-1; 7 bases line up with TRBD2. The sample was peripheral blood, taken 28 days after the second AZD1222 dose. The sequence was collected from an adult who received the AZD1222 COVID-19 vaccine. The DNA for the CDR3 is TGCGCCACGGGACTAAACAATGAGCAGTTCTTC. This translates into CATGLNNEQFF.